The next 18 T cell receptor beta chains were all read from a single sample in a study of type 1 regulatory T cells. In TCRdb, the reads were re-called with MiXCR into one record per CDR3 protein. The table shows approximately 25,000 distinct CDR3 sequences, with around half occurring only once. These receptors' targets are unknown. The specimen was cultured T cells, either the whole culture or a sorted T cell fraction (not recorded which). These receptors were collected from a human donor in good health.

The chain is built from TRBV5-1 and TRBJ2-2; D not resolved. The CDR3 length is 15 residues. The V gene's germline CDR1 is SGHRS and CDR2 YFSETQ. V gave up 0 bases and J gave up 4 bases, with 10 bases separating them. CDR3 sequence: CASSLGTVGTGELFF. CDR3 in DNA: TGCGCCAGCAGCTTGGGTACAGTTGGCACCGGGGAGCTGTTTTTT. The whole variable domain, remainder taken from reference TRBV5-1 and TRBJ2-2, is KAGVTQTPRYLIKTRGQQVTLSCSPISGHRSVSWYQQTPGQGLQFLFEYFSETQRNKGNFPGRFSGRQFSNSRSEMNVSTLELGDSALYLCASSLGTVGTGELFFGEGSRLTVL.

By frequency in the sample, this clonotype is medium-sized (0.01 to 0.1%). This chain joins TRBV4-3 and TRBJ1-1, with D unresolved. The V and J ends lost 0 bases and 0 bases respectively, with 14 bases between them. The CDR3 spans 17 residues. Per germline, CDR1 LGHNA and CDR2 YSLEER. The CDR3 coding sequence is TGCGCCAGCAGCCAAGATATAGTCCGTCTCATGAACACTGAAGCTTTCTTT. Translation gives CASSQDIVRLMNTEAFF.

The chain joins TRBV25-1 to TRBJ1-2; TRBD1 might be the D (5 bases). Per germline, CDR1 MGHDK and CDR2 SYGVNS. The CDR3 has 13 residues. V lost 1 base and J lost 4, with 7 bases in between. The DNA of the CDR3 is TGTGCCAGCAGTGAATCCGGGACCTATGGCTACACCTTC. Translating gives CASSESGTYGYTF.

CDR3 region: CASSKEQMNTEAFF. CDR3 nucleotides: TGTGCCAGCAGCAAAGAACAGATGAACACTGAAGCTTTCTTT. The gene calls are TRBV5-4 and TRBJ1-1; D gene ambiguous. The CDR3 loop spans 14 amino acids. Germline CDR1 and CDR2: SGHNT and YYREEE (reference sequence). Trimming cost V 4 bases and J 0 bases, with 10 bases left between them.

V is TRBV6-5 and J is TRBJ1-1, with 8 bases identical to TRBD1. Germline values: CDR1 MNHEY, CDR2 SVGAGI. Trimming cost V 6 bases and J 4 bases; bases outside gene matches: 7. The CDR3 consists of 14 residues. CDR3 sequence: CASSLTGEGTEAFF. CDR3 sequence (DNA): TGTGCCAGCAGCCTGACAGGGGAGGGCACTGAAGCTTTCTTT.

The chain joins TRBV7-9 to TRBJ2-1; no clear D gene. Germline V gene sequence: CDR1 SEHNR, CDR2 FQNEAQ (reference sequence). The CDR3 has 12 residues. The V end lost 3 bases, the J end lost 0 bases, and 0 bases lay between the germline ends. The CDR3 sequence: CASSFSYNEQFF. The CDR3 nucleotides read TGTGCCAGCAGCTTCTCCTACAATGAGCAGTTCTTC.

This chain connects TRBV5-1 to TRBJ1-1; D might be TRBD1 (5 bases). The CDR3 is 16 residues long. Germline CDR1 reads SGHRS; CDR2 reads YFSETQ. Trimming took off 4 bases at V and 4 bases at J, with 20 bases between the two ends. CDR3 protein: CASSPTLKGYGTEAFF. In DNA, the CDR3 is TGCGCCAGCAGCCCGACCCTAAAGGGGTACGGCACTGAAGCTTTCTTT. The full variable domain, completed using reference TRBV5-1 and TRBJ1-1, is KAGVTQTPRYLIKTRGQQVTLSCSPISGHRSVSWYQQTPGQGLQFLFEYFSETQRNKGNFPGRFSGRQFSNSRSEMNVSTLELGDSALYLCASSPTLKGYGTEAFFGQGTRLTVV.

The V and J genes are TRBV18 and TRBJ2-3; D remains unclear. The CDR3 length is 13 residues. V was trimmed by 0 bases and J by 8 bases, leaving 9 bases between them. The germline gives CDR1 KGHSH, CDR2 LQKENI. In nucleotides, the CDR3 is TGTGCCAGCTCACCACCTTTTCCCGGTACGCAGTATTTT. It translates to CASSPPFPGTQYF. Filled out from reference TRBV18 and TRBJ2-3, the complete variable domain reads NAGVMQNPRHLVRRRGQEARLRCSPMKGHSHVYWYRQLPEEGLKFMVYLQKENIIDESGMPKERFSAEFPKEGPSILRIQQVVRGDSAAYFCASSPPFPGTQYFGPGTRLTVL.

This chain joins TRBV18 and TRBJ2-5, with D maybe TRBD2 (6 bases). This CDR3 spans 16 amino acids. CDR1 KGHSH and CDR2 LQKENI come from the germline V gene. V was trimmed by 4 bases and J by 2 bases, leaving 17 bases between them. The CDR3 loop reads CASSLSSVGSQETQYF. Written as DNA, the CDR3 is TGTGCCAGCTCACTCTCTAGCGTGGGGTCACAAGAGACCCAGTACTTC.

Sample share makes this clonotype medium-sized. The rearrangement uses TRBV10-3 and TRBJ2-7; tentative D call: TRBD1 (7 bases). The CDR3 runs 15 residues. Trimming removed 4 bases at V and 2 bases at J, with 15 bases between. CDR1 is ENHRY and CDR2 is SYGVKD in the germline V gene. The CDR3 spells CAISAAQGGTYEQYF. CDR3 sequence (DNA): TGTGCCATCAGTGCGGCTCAGGGGGGTACCTACGAGCAGTACTTC.

The chain employs TRBV7-2 and TRBJ2-5; the D gene could be TRBD1 or TRBD2 (5 bases each). The CDR3 length is 14 residues. Germline CDR1 SGHTA, CDR2 FQGNSA. V lost 6 bases and J 4 bases, leaving 15 bases between the germline ends. CDR3 coding DNA: TGTGCCAGCAGTGAAGGAGGCAGGGTAGAGACCCAGTACTTC. Amino acids: CASSEGGRVETQYF. Drawing the rest from reference TRBV7-2 and TRBJ2-5, the complete variable domain is GAGVSQSPSNKVTEKGKDVELRCDPISGHTALYWYRQSLGQGLEFLIYFQGNSAPDKSGLPSDRFSAERTGGSVSTLTIQRTQQEDSAVYLCASSEGGRVETQYFGPGTRLLVL.

The chain has TRBV6-1 and TRBJ1-2, with 9 bases lining up with TRBD1. The CDR3 loop spans 14 amino acids. The ends lost 5 bases at V and 8 bases at J; junction bases unmatched: 9. In germline, CDR1 is MNHNS, CDR2 SASEGT. The CDR3 spells CASSPRGQGSGYTF. The CDR3 region has the DNA TGTGCCAGCAGTCCCCGAGGACAGGGGAGCGGCTACACCTTC.

The chain is built from TRBV2 and TRBJ1-2; D not resolved. Germline V CDR1 and CDR2: SNHLY, FYNNEI. This CDR3 is 14 amino acids long. The germline V and J ends were trimmed by 8 bases and 2 bases, with 15 bases remaining between them. CDR3 amino acids: CASHEALVNYGYTF. CDR3 sequence (DNA): TGTGCCAGCCATGAAGCGCTGGTCAACTATGGCTACACCTTC.

This clonotype was counted only a few times. The V gene is TRBV3-1, the J gene TRBJ1-2, with D maybe TRBD1 (5 bases). CDR1 and CDR2 from the germline V gene are LGHDT and YNNKEL (reference sequence). The CDR3 extends over 14 amino acids. Trimming stripped 3 bases from V and 6 bases from J, with 14 bases between. The CDR3 DNA follows: TGTGCCAGCAGCCAGCAGCAGGGCTTGGATGGCTACACCTTC. It yields the protein CASSQQQGLDGYTF.

In this sample, this clonotype turned up a few times. DNA for the CDR3: TGCAGTGTCGCAGCGGGGATCACCGGGGAGCTGTTTTTT. Translating it yields CSVAAGITGELFF. The chain links TRBV20-1 to TRBJ2-2, with 7 nucleotides matching TRBD2. This CDR3 comprises 13 residues. The junction had 6 bases not matched to a gene; V was cut back by 7 bases and J by 4 bases. Germline V gene data show CDR1 as DFQATT and CDR2 as SNEGSKA (reference sequence).

This clonotype showed up just a few times. The chain uses TRBV7-2 and TRBJ2-1; D gene unclear. V was cut by 0 bases and J by 0 bases, with 9 bases left in between. The CDR3 loop spans 16 amino acids. Looked up from germline, CDR1 is SGHTA and CDR2 is FQGNSA. The CDR3 is CASSLAPDLSYNEQFF. CDR3 DNA sequence: TGTGCCAGCAGCTTAGCTCCAGACCTCTCCTACAATGAGCAGTTCTTC. Based on the CDR3 plus reference TRBV7-2 and TRBJ2-1, the full variable domain is GAGVSQSPSNKVTEKGKDVELRCDPISGHTALYWYRQSLGQGLEFLIYFQGNSAPDKSGLPSDRFSAERTGGSVSTLTIQRTQQEDSAVYLCASSLAPDLSYNEQFFGPGTRLTVL.

The V gene is TRBV5-1, the J gene TRBJ2-1; a weak D match, TRBD2 (6 bases). Per germline, CDR1 SGHRS and CDR2 YFSETQ. V lost 1 base and J lost 0, with 11 bases in between. CDR3 length equals 16 residues. The CDR3 is CASSLMVGGSYNEQFF. The CDR3 DNA reads as TGCGCCAGCAGCTTGATGGTGGGGGGCTCCTACAATGAGCAGTTCTTC. Full variable domain (missing parts from reference TRBV5-1 and TRBJ2-1): KAGVTQTPRYLIKTRGQQVTLSCSPISGHRSVSWYQQTPGQGLQFLFEYFSETQRNKGNFPGRFSGRQFSNSRSEMNVSTLELGDSALYLCASSLMVGGSYNEQFFGPGTRLTVL.

A few counts support this clonotype. CDR3 in amino acids: CASSYSWTDSQLYGYTF. The CDR3 region has the DNA TGTGCCAGCAGTTACTCCTGGACAGACTCCCAGCTCTATGGCTACACCTTC. The chain joins TRBV6-6 to TRBJ1-2; possibly TRBD1 for D (6 bases). CDR3 length equals 17 residues. The germline gives CDR1 MNHNY, CDR2 SVGAGI (reference sequence). V was trimmed by 0 bases and J by 4 bases, leaving 18 bases between them.